Listed below are T cell receptor beta chains from one sample, sequenced in a study of OX40 agonist ivuxolimab in advanced cancers. Sequencing used immunoSEQ multiplex PCR; TCRdb keeps in-frame clones, though not all of them. The sample shows some 50,000 clones, less than 90% of them seen only once. The starting material was CD4+ or CD8+ T cells sorted from blood, obtained in a trial of the OX40 agonist ivuxolimab. All receptors come from an adult with an advanced solid tumor such as melanoma, head and neck, liver or kidney cancer. CDR3s include the opening cysteine and the closing phenylalanine or tryptophan. Each record gives: CDR3 DNA, CDR3 protein, D gene, J gene, clone size, V gene. A D gene is named only where the DNA matches it firmly. Size is omitted from some rows. Given values are once, few, many or a class for expanded clones.

DNA: TGTGCCAGCAGCCCCACGGGACTATCATACGAGCAGTACTTC
CDR3: CASSPTGLSYEQYF
D: TRBD2
J: TRBJ2-7
size: once
V: TRBV7-3

DNA: TGTGCCTGGAGTAACAGGGTAGAATCACCCCTCCACTTT
CDR3: CAWSNRVESPLHF
D: .
J: TRBJ1-6
size: .
V: TRBV30

DNA: TGCAGCGTTCGCGATTCAGGGAGCACAGATACGCAGTATTTT
CDR3: CSVRDSGSTDTQYF
D: .
J: TRBJ2-3
size: .
V: TRBV29-1

DNA: TGTGCCAGCAGCCACCAACAGCCGCCTAATGAAAAACTGTTTTTT
CDR3: CASSHQQPPNEKLFF
D: .
J: TRBJ1-4
size: .
V: TRBV14

DNA: TGTGCCAGCAGCGTAGGGGACAGCCTAAATCAGCCCCAGCATTTT
CDR3: CASSVGDSLNQPQHF
D: TRBD1
J: TRBJ1-5
size: .
V: TRBV9

DNA: TGTGCCACCAGCAGAGATCGGCAGCTAACTGAAGCTTTCTTT
CDR3: CATSRDRQLTEAFF
D: .
J: TRBJ1-1
size: .
V: TRBV15

DNA: TGTGCCAGCAGTGAGTTCCCCCCTCGCTATGGCTACACCTTC
CDR3: CASSEFPPRYGYTF
D: .
J: TRBJ1-2
size: .
V: TRBV6-1

DNA: TGTGCCAGCAGTTACTCGGACAGGGTCTCAGATACGCAGTATTTT
CDR3: CASSYSDRVSDTQYF
D: TRBD1
J: TRBJ2-3
size: .
V: TRBV6-5

DNA: TGTGCCAGCAGTGACGCGGCGGGGGGGCAGGATGAGACCCAGTACTTC
CDR3: CASSDAAGGQDETQYF
D: TRBD2
J: TRBJ2-5
size: .
V: TRBV6-4

DNA: TGTGCCAGCAGTTTAGCGGAGACCCAGTACTTC
CDR3: CASSLAETQYF
D: .
J: TRBJ2-5
size: .
V: TRBV28

DNA: TGTGCCAGCAGTCCCCTAGTTGTGGGCGAGCAGTACTTC
CDR3: CASSPLVVGEQYF
D: .
J: TRBJ2-7
size: .
V: TRBV28

DNA: TGTGCCAGCACAGGGCAGACCACCGGGGAGCTGTTTTTT
CDR3: CASTGQTTGELFF
D: .
J: TRBJ2-2
size: .
V: TRBV6-1

DNA: TGTGCCTGGAGTTTCAGAAACCCTGGAAACACCATATATTTT
CDR3: CAWSFRNPGNTIYF
D: .
J: TRBJ1-3
size: .
V: TRBV30

DNA: TGTGCCAGCAGCTTAGATCCCGAAGGGGCAGGGCGAAGGAGCATTCAGTACTTC
CDR3: CASSLDPEGAGRRSIQYF
D: .
J: TRBJ2-4
size: .
V: TRBV11-3

DNA: TGTGCCATCAGTCGGGACAGGGGTTGGATGAACACTGAAGCTTTCTTT
CDR3: CAISRDRGWMNTEAFF
D: TRBD1
J: TRBJ1-1
size: .
V: TRBV10-3

DNA: TGCGCCAGCAGCTTGGAACTAGCGGGGGGGCGAACAAACATTCAGTACTTC
CDR3: CASSLELAGGRTNIQYF
D: TRBD2
J: TRBJ2-4
size: .
V: TRBV5-1

DNA: TGTGCCAGCCCATTACAGGGGGAGAACACTGAAGCTTTCTTT
CDR3: CASPLQGENTEAFF
D: TRBD1
J: TRBJ1-1
size: .
V: TRBV5-4

DNA: TGTGCCAGCGGGACAGGGGCTTTGGGAAACTATGGCTACACCTTC
CDR3: CASGTGALGNYGYTF
D: TRBD1
J: TRBJ1-2
size: .
V: TRBV28

DNA: TGCGCCAGCAGCTTGACCCCGACCGAAGAGACCCAGTACTTC
CDR3: CASSLTPTEETQYF
D: .
J: TRBJ2-5
size: once
V: TRBV5-1

DNA: TGTGCCAGCAGCCCCACCGGGACAGGGGTCGGCTACACCTTC
CDR3: CASSPTGTGVGYTF
D: TRBD1
J: TRBJ1-2
size: once
V: TRBV7-3

DNA: TGTGCCAGCAGCCCGAGACAGGGGTGGACTGAAGCTTTCTTT
CDR3: CASSPRQGWTEAFF
D: TRBD1
J: TRBJ1-1
size: .
V: TRBV7-2

DNA: TGTGCCAGCAGCTTTCAGGCAGGGGGCTCTGGAAACACCATATATTTT
CDR3: CASSFQAGGSGNTIYF
D: TRBD1
J: TRBJ1-3
size: .
V: TRBV7-2

DNA: TGTGCCAGCAGTTTCCTCCGGGACGGGATACACACCTTC
CDR3: CASSFLRDGIHTF
D: .
J: TRBJ1-2
size: .
V: TRBV27

DNA: TGTACCAGCAGTTCTCCTCAGAATCAGCCCCAGCATTTT
CDR3: CTSSSPQNQPQHF
D: .
J: TRBJ1-5
size: .
V: TRBV28

DNA: TGTGCCAGCAGCGGACAGGCCGCGGGGTACACTGAAGCTTTCTTT
CDR3: CASSGQAAGYTEAFF
D: TRBD1
J: TRBJ1-1
size: .
V: TRBV6-5

DNA: TGTGCCAGCAGCCCCTTGACTAGCGGGGGGGCCGAGATAGATACGCAGTATTTT
CDR3: CASSPLTSGGAEIDTQYF
D: TRBD2
J: TRBJ2-3
size: .
V: TRBV4-2

DNA: TGTGCCAGCGGTTTGGGTCAGGGTGAGCAGTTCTTC
CDR3: CASGLGQGEQFF
D: .
J: TRBJ2-1
size: .
V: TRBV6-4

DNA: TGTGCCAGTACCTCAGGGGGAAAGGCAGATACGCAGTATTTT
CDR3: CASTSGGKADTQYF
D: TRBD1
J: TRBJ2-3
size: .
V: TRBV19

DNA: TGTGCCAGCAGCCCAACTACTGGGGCCAACGTCCTGACTTTC
CDR3: CASSPTTGANVLTF
D: .
J: TRBJ2-6
size: few
V: TRBV7-6

DNA: TGTGCCAGCAGTCCCCCCGCAGGGGGCGCGTATGGCTACACCTTC
CDR3: CASSPPAGGAYGYTF
D: TRBD1
J: TRBJ1-2
size: .
V: TRBV28

DNA: TGTGCCAGCAGCACACACAGGGGTATACTCAATGAGCAGTTCTTC
CDR3: CASSTHRGILNEQFF
D: TRBD1
J: TRBJ2-1
size: .
V: TRBV7-3

DNA: TGTGCCAGCAGCGTAGAGACAGGACCCATCTACGAGCAGTACTTC
CDR3: CASSVETGPIYEQYF
D: .
J: TRBJ2-7
size: .
V: TRBV9

DNA: TGTGCCAGCAGCTTAAGCAGTTGGGGTGAGCAGTTCTTC
CDR3: CASSLSSWGEQFF
D: .
J: TRBJ2-1
size: .
V: TRBV7-3

DNA: TGTGCCAGCAGCCTGGGACTAGCGGGCCTCTACGAGCAGTACTTC
CDR3: CASSLGLAGLYEQYF
D: TRBD2
J: TRBJ2-7
size: .
V: TRBV11-3

DNA: TGTGCCATCAGCCAGTGGAGGGATAATGAAAAACTGTTTTTT
CDR3: CAISQWRDNEKLFF
D: .
J: TRBJ1-4
size: .
V: TRBV10-3

DNA: TGTGCCAGCAGCTTGCCTCCAGCCACAGGGGGGAGGCAAGAGACCCAGTACTTC
CDR3: CASSLPPATGGRQETQYF
D: TRBD1
J: TRBJ2-5
size: .
V: TRBV5-6

DNA: TGTGCCAGCAGCTTTGTAGGTCCGAGGTCGGATGAGCAGTTCTTC
CDR3: CASSFVGPRSDEQFF
D: .
J: TRBJ2-1
size: once
V: TRBV5-6

DNA: TGTGCCAGCATTCTGACTAGCGGGGGTTACAATGAGCAGTTCTTC
CDR3: CASILTSGGYNEQFF
D: TRBD2
J: TRBJ2-1
size: .
V: TRBV28